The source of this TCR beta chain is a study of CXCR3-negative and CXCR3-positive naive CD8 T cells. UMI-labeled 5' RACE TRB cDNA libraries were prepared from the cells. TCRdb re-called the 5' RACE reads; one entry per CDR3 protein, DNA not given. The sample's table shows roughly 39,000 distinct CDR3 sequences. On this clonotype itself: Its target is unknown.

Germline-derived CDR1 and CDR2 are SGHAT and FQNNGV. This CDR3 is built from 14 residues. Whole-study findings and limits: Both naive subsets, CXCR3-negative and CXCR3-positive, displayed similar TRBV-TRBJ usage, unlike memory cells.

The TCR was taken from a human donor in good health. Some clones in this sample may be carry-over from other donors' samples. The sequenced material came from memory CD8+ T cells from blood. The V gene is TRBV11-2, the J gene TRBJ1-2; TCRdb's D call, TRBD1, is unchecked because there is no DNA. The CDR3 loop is CASSLSAWGYGYTF.